The clone carrying this T cell receptor (beta chain) was seen a handful of times. TCRdb recomputed calls from the 5' RACE reads with MiXCR, one row per CDR3 protein. Here the sample spans tens of thousands of distinct CDR3 sequences, less than 8.5% being singletons. This sample was taken from a study of spatial heterogeneity in lung cancer. The germline V and J ends were trimmed by 3 bases and 4 bases, with 6 bases remaining between them. From germline, CDR1 is SEHNR and CDR2 FQNEAQ (reference sequence). CDR3 length: 13 amino acids. Described time point: sample taken at primary tumor resection. No cells were sorted before sequencing. The whole RNA sequenced was extracted from tumor, nontumor lung or frozen PBMC.

This receptor was taken from a female donor with early-stage non-small cell lung cancer. The rearrangement links TRBV7-9 to TRBJ1-4, with D uncertain. The specimen was PBMCs, collected at surgery. CDR3 sequence reads: CASSFTSNEKLFF. The CDR3 region has the DNA TGTGCCAGCAGCTTTACAAGTAATGAAAAACTGTTTTTT.